This T cell receptor beta chain comes out of a study of blood T cell repertoires in COVID-19. Germline trimming cut 2 bases from V and 5 bases from J; bases unmatched to any gene: 6. The CDR3 is 14 amino acids. Germline CDR1 GTSNPN, CDR2 SVGIG (reference sequence). Sequencing was performed with immunoSEQ multiplex PCR; in TCRdb, only in-frame clones are kept and a portion is missing. The repertoire consists of roughly 180,000 clones, with roughly 76% occurring once and the leading ten covering approximately 10%. This sequence joins TRBV30 and TRBJ1-2, with 9 positions matching TRBD1. The origin of this receptor is a woman aged 40 to 49 with COVID-19, enrolled during active disease. The sequencing sample was made of peripheral blood. For the CDR3, the DNA is TGTGCCTGGAGTACAGGGGGCGCGGGATATGGCTACACCTTC. Amino acids: CAWSTGGAGYGYTF.